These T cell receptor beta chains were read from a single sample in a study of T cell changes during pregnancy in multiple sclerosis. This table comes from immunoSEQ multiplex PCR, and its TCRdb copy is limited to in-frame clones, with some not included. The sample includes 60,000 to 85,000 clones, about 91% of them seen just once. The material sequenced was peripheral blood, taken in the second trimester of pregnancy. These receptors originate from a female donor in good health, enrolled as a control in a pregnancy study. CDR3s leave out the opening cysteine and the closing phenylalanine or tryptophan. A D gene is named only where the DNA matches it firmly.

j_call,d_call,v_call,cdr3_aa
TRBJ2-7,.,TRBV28,ASSFSGTYEQY
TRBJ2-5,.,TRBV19,ASSIAGWETQY
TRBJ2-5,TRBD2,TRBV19,ASSIGIAGGRVETQY
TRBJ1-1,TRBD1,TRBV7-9,ASGLGTGGLNTEAF
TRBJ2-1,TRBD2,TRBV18,ASSPGGGPEQF
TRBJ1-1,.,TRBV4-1,ASSHPTEVLNTEAF
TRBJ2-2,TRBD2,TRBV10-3,AIRRLAGGSPGELF
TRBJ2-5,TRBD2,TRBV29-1,SATGPSGTQY
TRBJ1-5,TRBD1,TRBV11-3,ASSSADRGRNQPQH
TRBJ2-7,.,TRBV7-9,ASSLEAGEQY
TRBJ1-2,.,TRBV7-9,ASSFSQSDGYT
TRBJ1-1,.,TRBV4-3,ASSQVFGGEAF
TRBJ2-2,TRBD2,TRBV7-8,ASSLVSASGLGTGELF
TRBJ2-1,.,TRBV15,ATSGPTGSYNEQF
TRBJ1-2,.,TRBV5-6,ASSLDSVYGYT
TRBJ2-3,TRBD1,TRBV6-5,ASSSSGTVQY
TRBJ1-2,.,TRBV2,ASSERGGNYGYT
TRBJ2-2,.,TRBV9,ASSVRISGPGELF
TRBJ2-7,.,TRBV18,ASSPRSGPYEQY
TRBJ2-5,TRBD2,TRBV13,ASSLGLAGGLETQY
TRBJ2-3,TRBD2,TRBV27,ASSPRTSGDTQY
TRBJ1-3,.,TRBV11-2,ASSSGVSGNTIY
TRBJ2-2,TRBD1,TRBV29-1,SVDLGTGLTGELF
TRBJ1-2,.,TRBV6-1,ASRQGRYGYT
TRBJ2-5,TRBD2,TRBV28,ASSRESGSPPETQY
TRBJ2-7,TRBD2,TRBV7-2,ASSFPTSGRERPYEQY
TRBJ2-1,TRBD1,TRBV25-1,ASTQGGQGYNEQF
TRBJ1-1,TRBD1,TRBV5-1,ASSGGQGWTEAF
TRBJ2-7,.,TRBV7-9,ASSHTGSEQY
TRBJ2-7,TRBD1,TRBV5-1,ASSSGTGSYEQY
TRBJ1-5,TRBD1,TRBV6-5,ASSTGEQPQH
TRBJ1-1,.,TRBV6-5,ASRQQGGTEAF
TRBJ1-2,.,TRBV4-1,ASSQDPVLRRGGYT
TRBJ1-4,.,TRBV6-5,ASSYSILGSNEKLF
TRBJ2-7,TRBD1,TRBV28,ASTGTGQGLYEQY
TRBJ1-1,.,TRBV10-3,ASGRLGEAF
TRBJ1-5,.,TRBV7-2,ASSLVQGSNQPQH
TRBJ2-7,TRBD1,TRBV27,ASRRTGVTYEQY
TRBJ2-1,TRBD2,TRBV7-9,ASSSPGGGLYNEQF
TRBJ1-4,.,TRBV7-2,ASSFQTHQINEKLF
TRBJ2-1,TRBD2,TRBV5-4,ASSLVAGGWNEQF
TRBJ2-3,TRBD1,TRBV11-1,ASSAGQGHKGDTQY
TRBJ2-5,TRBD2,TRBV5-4,ASSLGLAGETQY
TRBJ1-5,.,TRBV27,ASRINSNQPQH
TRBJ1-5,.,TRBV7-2,ASSLSGNQPQH
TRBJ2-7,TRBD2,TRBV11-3,ASSTRIAGFYEQY
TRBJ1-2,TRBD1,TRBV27,ASREAGTGQSGYT
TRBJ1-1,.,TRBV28,ASSFGGVGTEAF
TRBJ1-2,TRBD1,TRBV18,ASSVTGQGAAGYT
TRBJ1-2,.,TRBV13,ASSPGGYGYT
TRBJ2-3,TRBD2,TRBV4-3,ASSQSSGRRTDTQY
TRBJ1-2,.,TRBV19,ASSWGRTAYGYT
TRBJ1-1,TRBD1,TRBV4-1,ASSLQGTGGTEAF
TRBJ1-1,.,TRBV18,ASSPSGQMNTEAF
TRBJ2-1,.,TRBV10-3,AISQYLRNEQF
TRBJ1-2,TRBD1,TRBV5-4,ASSFTGDYGYT
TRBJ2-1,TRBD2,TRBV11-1,ASSATSGSSTEQF